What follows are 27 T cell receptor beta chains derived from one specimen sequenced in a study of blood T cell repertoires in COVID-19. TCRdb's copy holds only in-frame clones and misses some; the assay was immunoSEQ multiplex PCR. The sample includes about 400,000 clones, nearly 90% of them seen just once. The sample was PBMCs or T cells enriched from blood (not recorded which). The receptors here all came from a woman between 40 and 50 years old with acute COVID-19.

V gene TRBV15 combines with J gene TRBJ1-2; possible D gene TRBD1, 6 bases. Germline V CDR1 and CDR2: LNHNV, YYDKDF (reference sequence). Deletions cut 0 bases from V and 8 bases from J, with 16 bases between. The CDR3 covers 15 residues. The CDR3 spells CATSRDAQGFYGYTF. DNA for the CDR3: TGTGCCACCAGCAGAGATGCGCAGGGGTTTTACGGCTACACCTTC. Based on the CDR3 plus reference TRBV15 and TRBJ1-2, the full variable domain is DAMVIQNPRYQVTQFGKPVTLSCSQTLNHNVMYWYQQKSSQAPKLLFHYYDKDFNNEADTPDNFQSRRPNTSFCFLDIRSPGLGDTAMYLCATSRDAQGFYGYTFGSGTRLTVV.

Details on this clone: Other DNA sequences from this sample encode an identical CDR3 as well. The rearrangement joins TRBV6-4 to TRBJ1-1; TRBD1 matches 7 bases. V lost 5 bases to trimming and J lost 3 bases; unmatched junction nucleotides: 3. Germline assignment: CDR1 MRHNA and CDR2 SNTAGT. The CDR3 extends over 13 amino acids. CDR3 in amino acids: CASSSDRDTEAFF. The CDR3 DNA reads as TGTGCCAGCAGTTCTGACAGGGACACTGAAGCTTTCTTT.

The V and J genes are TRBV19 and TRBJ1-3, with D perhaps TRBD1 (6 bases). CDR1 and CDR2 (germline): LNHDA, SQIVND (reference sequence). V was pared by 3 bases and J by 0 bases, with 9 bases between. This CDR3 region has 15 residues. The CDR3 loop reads CASSIRTDSGNTIYF. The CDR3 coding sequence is TGTGCCAGTAGTATTCGGACAGACTCTGGAAACACCATATATTTT. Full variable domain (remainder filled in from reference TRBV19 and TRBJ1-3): DGGITQSPKYLFRKEGQNVTLSCEQNLNHDAMYWYRQDPGQGLRLIYYSQIVNDFQKGDIAEGYSVSREKKESFPLTVTSAQKNPTAFYLCASSIRTDSGNTIYFGEGSWLTVV.

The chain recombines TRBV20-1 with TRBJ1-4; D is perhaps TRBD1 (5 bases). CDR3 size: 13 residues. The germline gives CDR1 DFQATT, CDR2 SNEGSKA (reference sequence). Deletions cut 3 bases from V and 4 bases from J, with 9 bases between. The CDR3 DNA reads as TGCAGTGCTAGTAACAGGTTTAATGAAAAACTGTTTTTT. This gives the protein CSASNRFNEKLFF.

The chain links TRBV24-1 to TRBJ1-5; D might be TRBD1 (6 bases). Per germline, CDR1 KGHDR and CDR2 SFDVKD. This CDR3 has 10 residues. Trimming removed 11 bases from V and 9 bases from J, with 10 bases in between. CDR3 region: CASQGGPQHF. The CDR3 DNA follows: TGTGCCAGCCAAGGGGGGCCCCAGCATTTT.

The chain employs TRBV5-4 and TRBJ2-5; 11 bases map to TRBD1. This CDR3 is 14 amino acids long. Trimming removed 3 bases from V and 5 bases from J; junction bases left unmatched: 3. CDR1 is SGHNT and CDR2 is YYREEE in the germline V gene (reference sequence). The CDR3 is CASSSDRGRETQYF. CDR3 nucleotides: TGTGCCAGCAGCTCGGACAGGGGGCGGGAGACCCAGTACTTC.

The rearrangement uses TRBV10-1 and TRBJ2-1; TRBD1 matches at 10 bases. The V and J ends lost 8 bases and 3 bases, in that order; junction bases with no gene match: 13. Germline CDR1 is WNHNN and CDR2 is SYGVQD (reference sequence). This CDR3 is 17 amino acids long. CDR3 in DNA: TGCGCCAGCCCTGGAGACCCCGGGACAGGGGTCTACAATGAGCAGTTCTTC. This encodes CASPGDPGTGVYNEQFF.

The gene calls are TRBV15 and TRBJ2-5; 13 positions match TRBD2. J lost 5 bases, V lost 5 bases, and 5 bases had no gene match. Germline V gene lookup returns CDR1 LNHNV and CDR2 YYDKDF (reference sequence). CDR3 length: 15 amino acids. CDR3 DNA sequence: TGTGCCACCAGCGGGGGACTAGCGGGGCTGGAGACCCAGTACTTC. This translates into CATSGGLAGLETQYF.

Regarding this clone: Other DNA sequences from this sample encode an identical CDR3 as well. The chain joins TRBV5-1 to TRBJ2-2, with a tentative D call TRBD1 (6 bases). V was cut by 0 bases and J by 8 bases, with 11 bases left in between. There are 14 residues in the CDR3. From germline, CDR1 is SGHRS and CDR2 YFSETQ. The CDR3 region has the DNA TGCGCCAGCAGCTTGGACAGGGTCTCTGGGGAGCTGTTTTTT. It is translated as CASSLDRVSGELFF.

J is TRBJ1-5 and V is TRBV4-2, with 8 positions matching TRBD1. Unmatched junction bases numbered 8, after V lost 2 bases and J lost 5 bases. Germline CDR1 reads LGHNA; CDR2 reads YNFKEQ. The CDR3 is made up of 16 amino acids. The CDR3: CASSQSTQGAHQPQHF. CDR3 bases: TGTGCCAGCAGCCAATCAACTCAGGGGGCGCATCAGCCCCAGCATTTT.

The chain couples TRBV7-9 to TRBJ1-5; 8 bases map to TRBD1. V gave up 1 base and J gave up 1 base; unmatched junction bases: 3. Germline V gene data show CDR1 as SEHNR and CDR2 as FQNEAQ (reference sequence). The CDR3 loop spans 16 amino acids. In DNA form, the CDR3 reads TGTGCCAGCAGCTTAGAACAGGGGGGAAGCAATCAGCCCCAGCATTTT. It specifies CASSLEQGGSNQPQHF.

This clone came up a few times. DNA for the CDR3: TGTGCCAGCAGCTTGGGGCTACCGAGCTCTGGAAACACCATATATTTT. Amino acids: CASSLGLPSSGNTIYF. V and J are TRBV7-6 and TRBJ1-3; a possible D gene is TRBD1 (5 bases). The V and J ends lost 3 bases and 0 bases respectively, with 12 bases between them. Per the germline V gene, CDR1 is SGHVS and CDR2 is FNYEAQ. The CDR3 covers 16 residues.

CDR3 in amino acids: CASSSQAGVNTGELFF. CDR3 DNA: TGTGCCAGCAGCTCGCAAGCGGGGGTGAACACCGGGGAGCTGTTTTTT. J is TRBJ2-2 and V is TRBV5-4; TRBD2 agrees at 8 bases. Germline V gives CDR1 SGHNT, CDR2 YYREEE (reference sequence). The CDR3 totals 16 residues. V lost 3 bases to trimming and J lost 1 base; unmatched junction nucleotides: 5.

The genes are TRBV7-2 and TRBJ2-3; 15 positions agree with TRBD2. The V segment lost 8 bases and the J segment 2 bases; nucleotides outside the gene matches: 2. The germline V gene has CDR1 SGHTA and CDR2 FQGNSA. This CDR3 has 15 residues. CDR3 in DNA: TGTGCCAGCGGACTAGCGGGGGGGTCCACAGATACGCAGTATTTT. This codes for CASGLAGGSTDTQYF.

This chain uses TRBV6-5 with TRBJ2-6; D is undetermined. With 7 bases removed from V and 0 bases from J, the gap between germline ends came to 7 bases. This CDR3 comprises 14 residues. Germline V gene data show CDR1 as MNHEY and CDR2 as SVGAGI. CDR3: CASMLYSGANVLTF. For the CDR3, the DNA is TGTGCCAGCATGCTCTACTCTGGGGCCAACGTCCTGACTTTC.

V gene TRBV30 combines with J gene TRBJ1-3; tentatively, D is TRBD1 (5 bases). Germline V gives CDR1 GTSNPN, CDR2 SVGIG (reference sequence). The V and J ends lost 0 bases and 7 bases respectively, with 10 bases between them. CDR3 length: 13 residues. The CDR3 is CAWSVAGLNTIYF. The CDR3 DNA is TGTGCCTGGAGTGTAGCAGGGCTCAACACCATATATTTT.

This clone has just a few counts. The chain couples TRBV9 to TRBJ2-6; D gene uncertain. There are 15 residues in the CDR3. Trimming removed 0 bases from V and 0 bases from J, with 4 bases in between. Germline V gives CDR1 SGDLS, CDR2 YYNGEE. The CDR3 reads CASSVGISGANVLTF. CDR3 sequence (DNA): TGTGCCAGCAGCGTAGGTATCTCTGGGGCCAACGTCCTGACTTTC.

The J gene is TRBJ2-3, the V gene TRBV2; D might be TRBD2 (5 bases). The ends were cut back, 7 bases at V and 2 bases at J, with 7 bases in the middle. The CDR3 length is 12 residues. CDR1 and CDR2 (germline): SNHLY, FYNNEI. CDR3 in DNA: TGTGCCAGCAAGAGGGTCACAGATACGCAGTATTTT. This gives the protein CASKRVTDTQYF.

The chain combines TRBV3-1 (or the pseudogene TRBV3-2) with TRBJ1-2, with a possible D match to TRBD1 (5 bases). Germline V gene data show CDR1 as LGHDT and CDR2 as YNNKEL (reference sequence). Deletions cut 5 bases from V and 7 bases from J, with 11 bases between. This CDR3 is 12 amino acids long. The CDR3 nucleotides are TGTGCCAGCAGCAGCGGGGGGGTTGGCTACACCTTC. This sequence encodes CASSSGGVGYTF.

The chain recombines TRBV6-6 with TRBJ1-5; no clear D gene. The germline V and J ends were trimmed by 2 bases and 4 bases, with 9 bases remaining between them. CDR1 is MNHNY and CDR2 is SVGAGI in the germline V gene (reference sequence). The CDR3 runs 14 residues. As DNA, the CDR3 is TGTGCCAGCAGTTACCGAACAGAAAATCAGCCCCAGCATTTT. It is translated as CASSYRTENQPQHF.

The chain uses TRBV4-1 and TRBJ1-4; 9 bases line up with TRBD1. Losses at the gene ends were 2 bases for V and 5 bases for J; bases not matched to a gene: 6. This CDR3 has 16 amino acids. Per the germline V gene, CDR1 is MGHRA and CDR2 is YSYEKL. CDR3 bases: TGCGCCAGCAGCCAAATTACAGGGGGCGGAAATGAAAAACTGTTTTTT. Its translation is CASSQITGGGNEKLFF.

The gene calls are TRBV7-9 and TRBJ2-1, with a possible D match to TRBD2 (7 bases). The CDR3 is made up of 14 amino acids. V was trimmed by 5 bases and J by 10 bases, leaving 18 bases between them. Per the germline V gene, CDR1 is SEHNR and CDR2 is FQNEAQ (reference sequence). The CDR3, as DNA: TGTGCCAGCAGCCTCGCGAGGGGGGAGGGCGAGCAGTTCTTC. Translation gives CASSLARGEGEQFF. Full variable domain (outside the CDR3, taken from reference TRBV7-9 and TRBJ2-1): DTGVSQNPRHKITKRGQNVTFRCDPISEHNRLYWYRQTLGQGPEFLTYFQNEAQLEKSRLLSDRFSAERPKGSFSTLEIQRTEQGDSAMYLCASSLARGEGEQFFGPGTRLTVL.

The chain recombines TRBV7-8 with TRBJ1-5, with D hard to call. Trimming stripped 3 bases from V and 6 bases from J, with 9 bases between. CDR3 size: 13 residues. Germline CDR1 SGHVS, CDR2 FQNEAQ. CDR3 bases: TGTGCCAGCAGCTTGCGGAGATTTCAGCCCCAGCATTTT. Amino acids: CASSLRRFQPQHF.

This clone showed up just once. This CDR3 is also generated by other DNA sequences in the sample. CDR3 in DNA: TGTGCCAGTAGTACGACAGGGGACACTGAAGCTTTCTTT. Translated, it gives CASSTTGDTEAFF. The genes are TRBV19 and TRBJ1-1, with TRBD1 identical over 8 bases. This CDR3 region has 13 residues. Germline V gene lookup returns CDR1 LNHDA and CDR2 SQIVND (reference sequence). J lost 3 bases, V lost 4 bases, and 1 base had no gene match.

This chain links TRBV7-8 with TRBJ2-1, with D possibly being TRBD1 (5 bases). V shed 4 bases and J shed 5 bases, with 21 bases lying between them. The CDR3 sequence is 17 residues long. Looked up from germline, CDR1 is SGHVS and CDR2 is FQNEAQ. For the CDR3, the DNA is TGTGCCAGCAGCTGGCCCCCGCAGGGTCTATGGGACAATGAGCAGTTCTTC. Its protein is CASSWPPQGLWDNEQFF.

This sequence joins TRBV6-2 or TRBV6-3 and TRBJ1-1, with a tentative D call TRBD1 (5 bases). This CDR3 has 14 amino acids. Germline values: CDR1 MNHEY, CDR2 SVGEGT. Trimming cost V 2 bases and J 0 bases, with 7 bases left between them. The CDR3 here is CASSYRQMNTEAFF. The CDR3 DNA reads TGTGCCAGCAGTTACAGACAGATGAACACTGAAGCTTTCTTT.

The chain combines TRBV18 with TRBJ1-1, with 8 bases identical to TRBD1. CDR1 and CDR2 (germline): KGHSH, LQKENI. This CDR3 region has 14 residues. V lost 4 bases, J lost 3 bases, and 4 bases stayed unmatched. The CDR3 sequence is CASSRLDRDTEAFF. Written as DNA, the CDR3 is TGTGCCAGCTCACGGTTGGACAGGGACACTGAAGCTTTCTTT. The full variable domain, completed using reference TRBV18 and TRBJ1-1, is NAGVMQNPRHLVRRRGQEARLRCSPMKGHSHVYWYRQLPEEGLKFMVYLQKENIIDESGMPKERFSAEFPKEGPSILRIQQVVRGDSAAYFCASSRLDRDTEAFFGQGTRLTVV.